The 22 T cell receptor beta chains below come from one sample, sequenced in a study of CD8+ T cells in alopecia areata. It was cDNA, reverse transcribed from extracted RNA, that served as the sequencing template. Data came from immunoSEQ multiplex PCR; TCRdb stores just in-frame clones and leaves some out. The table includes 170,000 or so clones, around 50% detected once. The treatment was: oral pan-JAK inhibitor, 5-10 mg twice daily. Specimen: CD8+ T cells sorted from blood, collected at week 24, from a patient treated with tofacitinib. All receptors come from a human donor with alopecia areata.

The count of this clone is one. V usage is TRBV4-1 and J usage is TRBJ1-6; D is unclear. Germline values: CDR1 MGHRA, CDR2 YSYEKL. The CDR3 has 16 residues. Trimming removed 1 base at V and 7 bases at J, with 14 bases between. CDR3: CASSQVERERNSPLHF. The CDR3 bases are TGCGCCAGCAGCCAAGTCGAGAGGGAACGGAATTCACCCCTCCACTTT.

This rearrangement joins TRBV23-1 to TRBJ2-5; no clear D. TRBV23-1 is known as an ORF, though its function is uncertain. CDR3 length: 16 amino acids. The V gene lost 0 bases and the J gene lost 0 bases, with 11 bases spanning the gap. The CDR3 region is CASSQSEEHNQETQYF. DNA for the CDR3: TGCGCCAGCAGTCAATCGGAAGAACATAACCAAGAGACCCAGTACTTC.

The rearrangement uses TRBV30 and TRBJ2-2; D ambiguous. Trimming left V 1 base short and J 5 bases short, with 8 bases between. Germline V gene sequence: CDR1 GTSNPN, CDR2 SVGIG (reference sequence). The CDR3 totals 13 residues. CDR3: CAWSERWTGELFF. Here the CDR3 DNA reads TGTGCCTGGAGTGAAAGATGGACCGGGGAGCTGTTTTTT.

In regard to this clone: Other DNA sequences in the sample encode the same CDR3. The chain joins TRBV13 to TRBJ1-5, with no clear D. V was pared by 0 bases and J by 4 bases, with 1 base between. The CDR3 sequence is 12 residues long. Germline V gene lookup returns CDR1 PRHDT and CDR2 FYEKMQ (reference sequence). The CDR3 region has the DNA TGTGCCAGCAGCTTAGGAAATCAGCCCCAGCATTTT. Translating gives CASSLGNQPQHF.

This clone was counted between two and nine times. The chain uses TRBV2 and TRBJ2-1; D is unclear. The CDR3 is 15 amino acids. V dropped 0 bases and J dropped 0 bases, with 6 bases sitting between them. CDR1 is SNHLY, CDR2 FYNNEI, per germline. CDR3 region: CASSEAVSSYNEQFF. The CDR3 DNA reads TGTGCCAGCAGTGAAGCGGTTAGCTCCTACAATGAGCAGTTCTTC.

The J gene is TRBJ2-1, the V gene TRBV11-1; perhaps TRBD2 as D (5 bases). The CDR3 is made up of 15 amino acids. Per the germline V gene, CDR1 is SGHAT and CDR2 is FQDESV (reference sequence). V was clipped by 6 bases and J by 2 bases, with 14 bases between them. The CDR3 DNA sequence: TGTGCCAGCAGACTGGGAGTGGTCCCCTACAATGAGCAGTTCTTC. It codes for CASRLGVVPYNEQFF.

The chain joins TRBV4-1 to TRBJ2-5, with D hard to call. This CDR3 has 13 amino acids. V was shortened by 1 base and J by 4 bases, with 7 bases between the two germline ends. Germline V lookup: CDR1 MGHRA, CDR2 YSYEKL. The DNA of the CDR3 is TGCGCCAGCAGCCAAGCGCGTCTAGAGACCCAGTACTTC. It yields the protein CASSQARLETQYF.

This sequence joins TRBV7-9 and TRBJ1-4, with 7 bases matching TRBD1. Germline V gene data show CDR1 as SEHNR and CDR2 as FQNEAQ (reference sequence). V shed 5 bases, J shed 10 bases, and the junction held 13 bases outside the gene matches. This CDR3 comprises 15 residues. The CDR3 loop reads CASSDQGGASGKLFF. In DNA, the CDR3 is TGTGCCAGCAGCGACCAGGGGGGGGCCAGCGGAAAACTGTTTTTT.

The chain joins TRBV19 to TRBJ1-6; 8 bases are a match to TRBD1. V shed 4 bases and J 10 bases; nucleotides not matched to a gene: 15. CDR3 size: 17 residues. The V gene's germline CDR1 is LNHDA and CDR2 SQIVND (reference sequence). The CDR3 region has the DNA TGTGCCAGTAGTACCGGGACAGGCTGGCCTATAGGGTCACCCCTCCACTTT. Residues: CASSTGTGWPIGSPLHF.

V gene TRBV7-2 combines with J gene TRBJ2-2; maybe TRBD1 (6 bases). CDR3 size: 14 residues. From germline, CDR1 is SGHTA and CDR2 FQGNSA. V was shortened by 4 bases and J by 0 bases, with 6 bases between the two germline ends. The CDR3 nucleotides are TGTGCCAGCAGCTGGGGGCCGAACACCGGGGAGCTGTTTTTT. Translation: CASSWGPNTGELFF. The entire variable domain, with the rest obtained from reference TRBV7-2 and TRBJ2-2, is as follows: GAGVSQSPSNKVTEKGKDVELRCDPISGHTALYWYRQSLGQGLEFLIYFQGNSAPDKSGLPSDRFSAERTGGSVSTLTIQRTQQEDSAVYLCASSWGPNTGELFFGEGSRLTVL.

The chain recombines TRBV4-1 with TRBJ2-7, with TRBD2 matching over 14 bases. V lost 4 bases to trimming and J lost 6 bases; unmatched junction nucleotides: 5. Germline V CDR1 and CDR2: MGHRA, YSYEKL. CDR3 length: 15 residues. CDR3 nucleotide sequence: TGCGCCAGCAGCCCGACTAGCGGGGGGGCAACCGAGCAGTACTTC. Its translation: CASSPTSGGATEQYF.

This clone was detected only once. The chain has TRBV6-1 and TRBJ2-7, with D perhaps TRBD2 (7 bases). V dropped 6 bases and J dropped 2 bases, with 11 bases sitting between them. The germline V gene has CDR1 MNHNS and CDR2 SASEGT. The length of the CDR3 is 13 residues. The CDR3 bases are TGTGCCAGCAGGGGGGGGCGTCCCTACGAGCAGTACTTC. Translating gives CASRGGRPYEQYF.

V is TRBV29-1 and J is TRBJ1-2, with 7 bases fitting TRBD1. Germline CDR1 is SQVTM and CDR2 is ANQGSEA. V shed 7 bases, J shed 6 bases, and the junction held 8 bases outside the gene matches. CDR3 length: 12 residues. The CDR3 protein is CSAKTGKDGYTF. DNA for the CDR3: TGCAGCGCAAAGACAGGGAAGGATGGCTACACCTTC. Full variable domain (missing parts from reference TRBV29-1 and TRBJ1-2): SAVISQKPSRDICQRGTSLTIQCQVDSQVTMMFWYRQQPGQSLTLIATANQGSEATYESGFVIDKFPISRPNLTFSTLTVSNMSPEDSSIYLCSAKTGKDGYTFGSGTRLTVV.

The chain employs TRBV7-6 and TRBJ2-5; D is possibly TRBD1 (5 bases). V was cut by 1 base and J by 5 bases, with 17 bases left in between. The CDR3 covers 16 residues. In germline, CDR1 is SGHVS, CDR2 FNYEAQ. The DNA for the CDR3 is TGTGCCAGCAGCTTAGGGATACAGGTTGACGTGGAGACCCAGTACTTC. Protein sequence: CASSLGIQVDVETQYF.

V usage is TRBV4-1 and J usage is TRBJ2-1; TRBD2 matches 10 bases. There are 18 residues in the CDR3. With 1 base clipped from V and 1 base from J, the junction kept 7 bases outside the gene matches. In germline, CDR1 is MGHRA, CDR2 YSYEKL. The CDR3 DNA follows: TGCGCCAGCAGCCAAGCTTGGACTAGCGGTTCGTCCTACAATGAGCAGTTCTTC. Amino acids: CASSQAWTSGSSYNEQFF.

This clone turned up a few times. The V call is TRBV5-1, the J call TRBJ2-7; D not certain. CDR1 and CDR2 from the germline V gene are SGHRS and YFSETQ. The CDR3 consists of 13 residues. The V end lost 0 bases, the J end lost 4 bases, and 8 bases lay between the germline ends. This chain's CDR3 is CASSLALEYEQYF. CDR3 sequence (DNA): TGCGCCAGCAGCTTGGCGCTGGAATACGAGCAGTACTTC.

The CDR3 nucleotides read TGTGCCTGGACGATGGCGGCGAATTCACCCCTCCACTTT. It yields the protein CAWTMAANSPLHF. The chain links TRBV30 to TRBJ1-6; D call uncertain. The CDR3 length is 13 residues. Trimming left V 4 bases short and J 7 bases short, with 11 bases between. Looked up from germline, CDR1 is GTSNPN and CDR2 is SVGIG (reference sequence).

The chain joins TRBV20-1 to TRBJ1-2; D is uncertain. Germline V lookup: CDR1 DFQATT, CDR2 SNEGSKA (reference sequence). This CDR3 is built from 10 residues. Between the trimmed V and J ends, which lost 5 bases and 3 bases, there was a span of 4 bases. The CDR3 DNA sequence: TGCAGTGCTCCCTACTATGGCTACACCTTC. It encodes CSAPYYGYTF.

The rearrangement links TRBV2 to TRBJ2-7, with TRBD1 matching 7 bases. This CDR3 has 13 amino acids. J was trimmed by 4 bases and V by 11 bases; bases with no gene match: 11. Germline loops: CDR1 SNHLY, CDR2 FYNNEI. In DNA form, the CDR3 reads TGTGCCGTCGAGGGGGCGGACGGGTACGAGCAGTACTTC. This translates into CAVEGADGYEQYF.

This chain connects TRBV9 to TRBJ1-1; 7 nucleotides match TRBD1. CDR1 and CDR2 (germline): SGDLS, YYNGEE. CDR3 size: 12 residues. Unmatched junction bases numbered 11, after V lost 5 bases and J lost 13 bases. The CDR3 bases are TGTGCCAGCAGGGACAGGCGAATCGGAGATTTCTTT. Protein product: CASRDRRIGDFF.

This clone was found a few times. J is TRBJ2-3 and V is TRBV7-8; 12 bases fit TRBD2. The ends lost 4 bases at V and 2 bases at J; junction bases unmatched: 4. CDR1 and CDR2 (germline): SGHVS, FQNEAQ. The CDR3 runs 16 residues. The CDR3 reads CASSSTSGGSTDTQYF. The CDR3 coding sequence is TGTGCCAGCAGCTCGACTAGCGGGGGTTCCACAGATACGCAGTATTTT.

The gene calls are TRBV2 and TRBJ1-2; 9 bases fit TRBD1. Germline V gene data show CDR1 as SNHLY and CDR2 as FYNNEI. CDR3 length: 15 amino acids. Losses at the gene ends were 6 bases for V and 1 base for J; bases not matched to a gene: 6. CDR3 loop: CASRAGTGINYGYTF. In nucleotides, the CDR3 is TGTGCCAGCAGGGCCGGGACAGGGATTAACTATGGCTACACCTTC.